The 28 T cell receptor beta chains below were found in one sample sequenced in a study of CD4 T cells in relation to SARS-CoV-2 and coronaviruses (dated by TCRdb to the early 2020s). CD4+ T cells from unexposed donors were collected before the COVID-19 pandemic (2011-2018). The library was made by the immunoSEQ multiplex PCR assay. The clones in this table, taken by TCRdb from immuneACCESS, are in-frame only. Not every clone is retained; where verified, under half of the shortfall comes from an unresolved V gene, and the cause of the rest is unknown. The sample includes roughly 63,000 clones, with 94% observed a single time. Clones ranked in the top ten supply around 0.15% of the sample. Specimen: naive CD4+ T cells from PBMCs. Sample cell subset or site, as interpreted from the label and publication: naive CD4+ T cells isolated by negative enrichment. These TCRs come from a human donor in good health.

The chain is built from TRBV24-1 and TRBJ2-5, with 11 bases fitting TRBD2. The CDR3 has 16 amino acids. Trimming at V came to 4 bases and at J to 5 bases, leaving 8 bases not matched to a gene. In germline, CDR1 is KGHDR, CDR2 SFDVKD. CDR3 residues: CATSDLTSGGRETQYF. CDR3 nucleotides: TGTGCCACCAGTGACCTCACTAGCGGGGGTCGGGAGACCCAGTACTTC.

The rearrangement uses TRBV2 and TRBJ1-6, with D possibly TRBD1 on 6 matching bases. CDR1 SNHLY and CDR2 FYNNEI come from the germline V gene. The length of the CDR3 is 14 residues. Trimming pared 3 bases from V and 6 bases from J, leaving 9 bases between. In nucleotides, the CDR3 is TGTGCCAGCAGTGAGTGGGGGGCTAATTCACCCCTCCACTTT. It specifies CASSEWGANSPLHF.

The chain couples TRBV6-5 to TRBJ2-2; TRBD2 matches at 12 bases. The germline CDR1 and CDR2 sequences are MNHEY and SVGAGI. The CDR3 runs 15 residues. Losses at the gene ends were 8 bases for V and 6 bases for J; bases not matched to a gene: 7. CDR3: CASGRLAGAAGELFF. The DNA of the CDR3 is TGTGCCAGCGGGAGACTAGCGGGAGCAGCCGGGGAGCTGTTTTTT.

The chain has TRBV11-2 and TRBJ2-3, with 10 bases identical to TRBD2. The trim removed 5 bases at V and 1 base at J, leaving 15 bases unmatched. Germline loops: CDR1 SGHAT, CDR2 FQNNGV. The CDR3 consists of 19 residues. The CDR3 reads CASSSRSSGRGAGTDTQYF. CDR3 DNA sequence: TGTGCCAGCAGCAGTAGGTCCAGCGGGAGGGGTGCTGGCACAGATACGCAGTATTTT.

This clone has only one observation. J is TRBJ1-6 and V is TRBV28; D not resolved. Germline-derived CDR1 and CDR2 are MDHEN and SYDVKM. The CDR3 runs to 14 residues. Trimming took 0 bases from V and 6 from J, leaving 6 bases between them. The DNA for the CDR3 is TGTGCCAGCAGTTTATGGGAGTTTAATTCACCCCTCCACTTT. Residues: CASSLWEFNSPLHF.

The chain carries TRBV29-1 and TRBJ2-1; TRBD2 agrees at 8 bases. The CDR3 spans 14 residues. In germline, CDR1 is SQVTM, CDR2 ANQGSEA. V lost 3 bases and J lost 6; bases outside the gene matches: 7. This CDR3 reads CSVDRAGVGNEQFF. The DNA of the CDR3 is TGCAGCGTTGACCGAGCGGGAGTAGGCAATGAGCAGTTCTTC.

V and J are TRBV4-2 and TRBJ2-3; no firm D call. There are 15 residues in the CDR3. The germline CDR1 and CDR2 sequences are LGHNA and YNFKEQ. Trimming removed 2 bases at V and 0 bases at J, with 9 bases between. CDR3 in DNA: TGTGCCAGCAGCCAACACCAGGCAAGCACAGATACGCAGTATTTT. This codes for CASSQHQASTDTQYF.

This clone has only one observation. The chain links TRBV4-1 to TRBJ1-2, with D perhaps TRBD1 (6 bases). This CDR3 spans 16 amino acids. CDR1 and CDR2 (germline): MGHRA, YSYEKL. V lost 0 bases, J lost 8 bases, and 19 bases lay in between. The CDR3 loop reads CASSQEGVQGSSGYTF. The CDR3 region has the DNA TGCGCCAGCAGCCAAGAAGGGGTCCAGGGGTCGAGCGGCTACACCTTC.

The chain couples TRBV9 to TRBJ2-1; 7 bases agree with TRBD2. The CDR3 spans 17 residues. Unmatched junction bases numbered 19, after V lost 7 bases and J lost 6 bases. Germline lookup yields CDR1 SGDLS and CDR2 YYNGEE. The DNA of the CDR3 is TGTGCCAGCGGGGTTCACAGTTTAGCGGGTAACACCAATGAGCAGTTCTTC. Protein: CASGVHSLAGNTNEQFF.

The rearrangement links TRBV2 to TRBJ2-7; TRBD2 matches 10 bases. The CDR3 has 16 residues. The germline CDR1 and CDR2 sequences are SNHLY and FYNNEI. V was pared by 3 bases and J by 2 bases, with 7 bases of the junction left unmatched. As DNA, the CDR3 is TGTGCCAGCAGTGACCTAGCGGGGGCCGGGACCTACGAGCAGTACTTC. Its protein is CASSDLAGAGTYEQYF. Full variable domain (remainder filled in from reference TRBV2 and TRBJ2-7): EPEVTQTPSHQVTQMGQEVILRCVPISNHLYFYWYRQILGQKVEFLVSFYNNEISEKSEIFDDQFSVERPDGSNFTLKIRSTKLEDSAMYFCASSDLAGAGTYEQYFGPGTRLTVT.

The chain couples TRBV19 to TRBJ2-7; TRBD1 or TRBD2 may be the D gene (5 bases each). The V and J ends lost 5 bases and 5 bases respectively, with 19 bases between them. The CDR3 spans 15 residues. The germline CDR1 and CDR2 sequences are LNHDA and SQIVND (reference sequence). In DNA form, the CDR3 reads TGTGCCAGTAGTGTTGCCGGGACCGGTCCCCACGAGCAGTACTTC. Residues: CASSVAGTGPHEQYF. The complete variable domain, with remaining parts taken from reference TRBV19 and TRBJ2-7, reads DGGITQSPKYLFRKEGQNVTLSCEQNLNHDAMYWYRQDPGQGLRLIYYSQIVNDFQKGDIAEGYSVSREKKESFPLTVTSAQKNPTAFYLCASSVAGTGPHEQYFGPGTRLTVT.

The chain has TRBV7-3 and TRBJ2-3; D is ambiguous. This CDR3 has 15 amino acids. Trimming stripped 0 bases from V and 2 bases from J, with 9 bases between. In germline, CDR1 is SGHTA, CDR2 FQGTGA. CDR3 nucleotide sequence: TGTGCCAGCAGCTTAACTCCAGATCTCACAGATACGCAGTATTTT. Residues: CASSLTPDLTDTQYF.

The V gene is TRBV12-3 or TRBV12-4, the J gene TRBJ2-7; either TRBD1 or TRBD2 may fit D (6 bases each). The CDR3 consists of 13 residues. Trimming shortened V by 7 bases and J by 3 bases, and 13 bases separated the two germline ends. The CDR3 is CASNKGGGYEQYF. The CDR3 DNA reads as TGTGCCAGCAATAAGGGGGGAGGCTACGAGCAGTACTTC.

The chain employs TRBV9 and TRBJ2-2, with 8 bases matching TRBD1. Germline-derived CDR1 and CDR2 are SGDLS and YYNGEE. The trim removed 1 base at V and 4 bases at J, leaving 9 bases unmatched. The CDR3 is 17 amino acids. The CDR3 DNA sequence: TGTGCCAGCAGCGTAATTTCCGGACAGGGCTCCACCGGGGAGCTGTTTTTT. Translating it yields CASSVISGQGSTGELFF.

The rearrangement links TRBV7-7 to TRBJ2-1, with 9 bases that match TRBD2. The V and J ends lost 0 bases and 6 bases, in that order; junction bases with no gene match: 3. The CDR3 contains 15 residues. Per germline, CDR1 SSHAT and CDR2 FNYEAQ (reference sequence). The CDR3 DNA reads TGTGCCAGCAGCTTAGCGCCTAGCGGGATCAATGAGCAGTTCTTC. Encoded protein: CASSLAPSGINEQFF.

The gene calls are TRBV28 and TRBJ1-2; D possibly corresponds to TRBD1 (5 bases). Trimming pared 5 bases from V and 8 bases from J, leaving 18 bases between. Germline assignment: CDR1 MDHEN and CDR2 SYDVKM. There are 14 residues in the CDR3. CDR3 DNA sequence: TGTGCCAGCAGTGCCGGGGCGGGGGGACGCGGCTACACCTTC. Amino acid sequence: CASSAGAGGRGYTF.

V gene TRBV27 combines with J gene TRBJ1-4; 7 nucleotides match TRBD1. Germline assignment: CDR1 MNHEY and CDR2 SMNVEV (reference sequence). The CDR3 is made up of 14 amino acids. J gave up 1 base and V 5 bases, and 1 base lay outside the gene matches. The CDR3 protein is CASSRQGTNEKLFF. The CDR3 DNA reads as TGTGCCAGCAGTCGACAGGGAACTAATGAAAAACTGTTTTTT.

The rearrangement uses TRBV5-6 and TRBJ2-3, with TRBD1 matching 10 bases. The J segment lost 4 bases and the V segment lost 4 bases, leaving 15 bases of the junction unmatched. Per the germline V gene, CDR1 is SGHDT and CDR2 is YYEEEE. The CDR3 extends over 18 amino acids. CDR3 DNA: TGTGCCAGCAGCCTCCACCTGGGACAGGGGCGGATATCAGATACGCAGTATTTT. Translated: CASSLHLGQGRISDTQYF.

The chain is built from TRBV6-1 and TRBJ2-5, with D unresolved. Trimming stripped 2 bases from V and 0 bases from J, with 13 bases between. The germline CDR1 and CDR2 sequences are MNHNS and SASEGT. The CDR3 covers 16 residues. This CDR3 reads CASSETIYRYQETQYF. Written as DNA, the CDR3 is TGTGCCAGCAGTGAAACGATCTATCGGTACCAAGAGACCCAGTACTTC.

CDR3 loop: CASSHQRGEQYF. In DNA form, the CDR3 reads TGTGCCAGCAGCCACCAAAGGGGGGAGCAGTACTTC. The chain has TRBV3-1 (or the pseudogene TRBV3-2) and TRBJ2-7; tentatively, D is TRBD1 (6 bases). Per the germline V gene, CDR1 is LGHDT and CDR2 is YNNKEL (reference sequence). The CDR3 totals 12 residues. V dropped 3 bases and J dropped 7 bases, with 10 bases sitting between them.

The genes are TRBV7-2 and TRBJ1-4; D remains unclear. V was clipped by 1 base and J by 0 bases, with 9 bases between them. The CDR3 is 16 amino acids. The germline V gene has CDR1 SGHTA and CDR2 FQGNSA. CDR3: CASSLVAGPTNEKLFF. The CDR3, as DNA: TGTGCCAGCAGCTTAGTAGCAGGCCCAACTAATGAAAAACTGTTTTTT.

The chain has TRBV28 and TRBJ2-7; 9 nucleotides agree with TRBD2. Germline CDR1 MDHEN, CDR2 SYDVKM. This CDR3 is 15 amino acids long. V lost 3 bases, J lost 3 bases, and 6 bases stayed unmatched. The CDR3 sequence: CASSFVGSGSYEQYF. The CDR3 nucleotides are TGTGCCAGCAGTTTCGTAGGTAGCGGGAGCTACGAGCAGTACTTC.

The chain uses TRBV10-1 and TRBJ1-1; D gene unclear. The CDR3 contains 14 residues. Trimming left V 7 bases short and J 2 bases short, with 14 bases between. In germline, CDR1 is WNHNN, CDR2 SYGVQD (reference sequence). The CDR3 DNA reads TGCGCCAGCAAAGGATCTGGAGGAAACACTGAAGCTTTCTTT. Its translation: CASKGSGGNTEAFF.

This sequence joins TRBV5-1 and TRBJ2-3; possible D gene TRBD1, 5 bases. Germline CDR1 reads SGHRS; CDR2 reads YFSETQ. Trimming pared 0 bases from V and 5 bases from J, leaving 13 bases between. The CDR3 has 15 amino acids. The chain's CDR3 is CASSLEGRVGDTQYF. The CDR3 nucleotides read TGCGCCAGCAGCTTGGAAGGCAGGGTGGGAGATACGCAGTATTTT.

The V and J genes are TRBV7-2 and TRBJ2-2, with 10 bases lining up with TRBD1. Germline V lookup: CDR1 SGHTA, CDR2 FQGNSA. With 7 bases clipped from V and 4 bases from J, the junction kept 6 bases outside the gene matches. The CDR3 spans 15 residues. The CDR3: CASTPGQGSTGELFF. The CDR3 DNA follows: TGTGCCAGCACTCCGGGACAGGGGAGCACCGGGGAGCTGTTTTTT.

The DNA for the CDR3 is TGTGCCAGCAGCAAGACTAGCGGGGGATACAATGAGCAGTTCTTC. It yields the protein CASSKTSGGYNEQFF. The J gene is TRBJ2-1, the V gene TRBV7-2, with 12 bases matching TRBD2. The CDR3 totals 15 residues. J gave up 4 bases and V 5 bases, and 3 bases lay outside the gene matches. From germline, CDR1 is SGHTA and CDR2 FQGNSA. Filled out from reference TRBV7-2 and TRBJ2-1, the complete variable domain reads GAGVSQSPSNKVTEKGKDVELRCDPISGHTALYWYRQSLGQGLEFLIYFQGNSAPDKSGLPSDRFSAERTGGSVSTLTIQRTQQEDSAVYLCASSKTSGGYNEQFFGPGTRLTVL.

The rearrangement links TRBV7-9 to TRBJ1-2; a possible D gene is TRBD1 (5 bases). Trimming cost V 5 bases and J 7 bases, with 11 bases left between them. CDR1 is SEHNR, CDR2 FQNEAQ, per germline (reference sequence). This CDR3 spans 12 amino acids. The chain's CDR3 is CASSPVGTGYTF. Here the CDR3 DNA reads TGTGCCAGCAGCCCTGTCGGGACTGGCTACACCTTC.

The J gene is TRBJ1-4, the V gene TRBV4-1; D call uncertain. Trimming removed 3 bases from V and 8 bases from J, with 7 bases in between. There are 12 residues in the CDR3. CDR1 is MGHRA and CDR2 is YSYEKL in the germline V gene. CDR3 protein: CASSHRGEKLFF. In DNA form, the CDR3 reads TGCGCCAGCAGCCACCGAGGCGAAAAACTGTTTTTT.